Shown below are 26 T cell receptor beta chains from a single sample sequenced in a study of blood T cells in healthy people across ages (dated by TCRdb to the mid-2010s). Library preparation was by 5' RACE. The reads were generated on an Illumina HiSeq 2500. A second PCR of about 6 to 12 cycles was performed with a sample-barcoded 5' primer and a J-beta primer mix. Using fastp trimming at Q25 and MiXCR clonotype assembly, TCRdb reanalyzed the public sequencing data and kept in-frame beta chains. When rows share a CDR3 protein, they turn into one entry using the most common DNA and genes. This sample has about 1.6 million distinct CDR3 sequences in its table, and 34% of those were observed once. The top ten constitute approximately 10% of the sample. What was sequenced was blood. The source of these receptors is a woman in her 30s in good health.

This clonotype was counted between two and nine times. The chain is built from TRBV7-9 and TRBJ2-5; D remains ambiguous. The tail of the sequence fits TRBJ2-7 better, so the J call may be wrong. The CDR3 is 12 residues long. Germline V lookup: CDR1 SEHNR, CDR2 FQNEAQ (reference sequence). CDR3 in DNA: TGTGCCAGCAGCTTAATGGGAAACGAGCAGTACTTC. Protein: CASSLMGNEQYF.

The chain uses TRBV28 and TRBJ2-1, with a possible D match to TRBD2 (6 bases). V was cut by 6 bases and J by 0 bases, with 18 bases left in between. The CDR3 has 17 amino acids. Germline CDR1 reads MDHEN; CDR2 reads SYDVKM. CDR3 sequence: CASSQTKRVSSYNEQFF. The CDR3 coding sequence is TGTGCCAGCAGCCAAACAAAGCGGGTCAGCTCCTACAATGAGCAGTTCTTC. The full variable domain, in which reference TRBV28 and TRBJ2-1 provide the parts outside the CDR3, is DVKVTQSSRYLVKRTGEKVFLECVQDMDHENMFWYRQDPGLGLRLIYFSYDVKMKEKGDIPEGYSVSREKKERFSLILESASTNQTSMYLCASSQTKRVSSYNEQFFGPGTRLTVL.

This clonotype was seen a few times. CDR3 protein: CASSLTLAGSEQFF. The DNA of the CDR3 is TGTGCCAGCAGCTTAACACTGGCGGGAAGTGAGCAGTTCTTC. The chain links TRBV7-3 to TRBJ2-1; perhaps TRBD2 as D (6 bases). The germline V gene has CDR1 SGHTA and CDR2 FQGTGA. This CDR3 has 14 amino acids. Between the trimmed V and J ends, which lost 0 bases and 9 bases, there was a span of 12 bases.

The V and J genes are TRBV28 and TRBJ2-6, with no clear D. This CDR3 has 15 residues. The germline V gene encodes CDR1 MDHEN and CDR2 SYDVKM. The V and J ends lost 8 bases and 0 bases respectively, with 11 bases between them. The CDR3 coding sequence is TGTGCCAGCTCACCGGCCCACTCTGGGGCCAACGTCCTGACTTTC. Its protein product is CASSPAHSGANVLTF.

This chain joins TRBV18 and TRBJ2-1, with 7 bases lining up with TRBD2. After removal of 4 bases from V and 5 bases from J, the junction contained 11 bases not matched to a gene. Germline-derived CDR1 and CDR2 are KGHSH and LQKENI. The CDR3 sequence is 16 residues long. CDR3 loop: CASSLSAAGVNNEQFF. The CDR3 DNA reads TGTGCCAGCTCACTAAGCGCGGCGGGAGTGAACAATGAGCAGTTCTTC.

This clonotype appeared a few times. The chain links TRBV20-1 to TRBJ2-7; tentatively, D is TRBD1 or TRBD2 (5 bases each). This CDR3 comprises 14 residues. The ends were cut back, 5 bases at V and 0 bases at J, with 14 bases in the middle. Germline V CDR1 and CDR2: DFQATT, SNEGSKA (reference sequence). This CDR3 reads CSAAGTDHSYEQYF. As DNA, the CDR3 is TGCAGTGCTGCCGGGACCGATCACTCCTACGAGCAGTACTTC.

This clonotype was counted only a few times. The rearrangement joins TRBV20-1 to TRBJ2-7; TRBD2 aligns across 8 bases. Germline V lookup: CDR1 DFQATT, CDR2 SNEGSKA (reference sequence). V lost 7 bases to trimming and J lost 0 bases; unmatched junction nucleotides: 8. The CDR3 is 14 residues long. CDR3 sequence (DNA): TGCAGTGTCCCGACTAGCGTTTTCTCCTACGAGCAGTACTTC. Its translation is CSVPTSVFSYEQYF.

V is TRBV5-1 and J is TRBJ2-1, with D maybe TRBD2 (6 bases). This CDR3 is 18 amino acids long. V gave up 0 bases and J gave up 1 base, with 17 bases separating them. Germline V CDR1 and CDR2: SGHRS, YFSETQ. CDR3 sequence reads: CASSLVSAPGGSYNEQFF. As DNA, the CDR3 is TGCGCCAGCAGCTTGGTGAGCGCCCCTGGAGGGTCCTACAATGAGCAGTTCTTC.

This clonotype was counted a few times. The chain's CDR3 is CASSPQRGTHTDTQYF. The CDR3 bases are TGTGCCAGTAGTCCCCAGCGGGGGACCCACACAGATACGCAGTATTTT. The V and J genes are TRBV19 and TRBJ2-3; 8 bases are shared with TRBD2. Germline CDR1 is LNHDA and CDR2 is SQIVND (reference sequence). J gave up 2 bases and V 5 bases, and 9 bases lay outside the gene matches. CDR3 length: 16 amino acids.

This clonotype occurred a few times. The chain carries TRBV7-2 and TRBJ1-2; the D is unclear. The V and J ends lost 2 bases and 4 bases respectively, with 17 bases between them. This CDR3 region has 16 residues. CDR1 is SGHTA and CDR2 is FQGNSA in the germline V gene. The CDR3 loop is CASSLSDWRRGYGYTF. CDR3 coding DNA: TGTGCCAGCAGCTTAAGCGATTGGCGACGGGGCTATGGCTACACCTTC.

V usage is TRBV28 and J usage is TRBJ1-5, with D perhaps matching TRBD1 (6 bases). From germline, CDR1 is MDHEN and CDR2 SYDVKM. The CDR3 sequence is 15 residues long. The V gene lost 7 bases and the J gene lost 2 bases, with 15 bases spanning the gap. CDR3 residues: CASTWTVRGNQPQHF. The CDR3 coding sequence is TGTGCCAGCACCTGGACAGTCCGGGGCAATCAGCCCCAGCATTTT.

The chain employs TRBV7-3 and TRBJ2-7; 10 positions agree with TRBD1. This CDR3 region has 14 residues. Per the germline V gene, CDR1 is SGHTA and CDR2 is FQGTGA. Germline trimming cut 5 bases from V and 5 bases from J; bases unmatched to any gene: 6. The CDR3 DNA reads TGTGCCAGCAGCACATACGGGACAGGGGACGAGCAGTACTTC. Its translation is CASSTYGTGDEQYF.

Only one count was recorded for this clonotype. This chain joins TRBV14 and TRBJ1-1, with TRBD1 as a possible D gene (6 bases). Per germline, CDR1 SGHDN and CDR2 FVKESK. Trimming took off 3 bases at V and 0 bases at J, with 11 bases between the two ends. This CDR3 has 15 amino acids. The CDR3 protein is CASSHRQELNTEAFF. The DNA of the CDR3 is TGTGCCAGCAGCCACAGACAGGAGCTGAACACTGAAGCTTTCTTT.

The chain employs TRBV7-9 and TRBJ1-3; D is undetermined. The CDR3 sequence is 14 residues long. In germline, CDR1 is SEHNR, CDR2 FQNEAQ (reference sequence). Trimming took 1 base from V and 0 from J, leaving 4 bases between them. The CDR3 sequence is CASSLGFSGNTIYF. The CDR3 nucleotides are TGTGCCAGCAGCTTAGGTTTCTCTGGAAACACCATATATTTT.

The chain joins TRBV29-1 to TRBJ1-2; D is undetermined. V was pared by 6 bases and J by 8 bases, with 22 bases between. This CDR3 spans 14 amino acids. CDR1 is SQVTM, CDR2 ANQGSEA, per germline. The chain's CDR3 is CSVRSRLAETGYTF. DNA for the CDR3: TGCAGCGTCCGGTCCAGGCTAGCTGAGACCGGCTACACCTTC.

This clonotype was seen a few times. The chain uses TRBV20-1 and TRBJ2-1; 12 nucleotides agree with TRBD1. Per the germline V gene, CDR1 is DFQATT and CDR2 is SNEGSKA (reference sequence). J gave up 4 bases and V 0 bases, and 16 bases lay outside the gene matches. This CDR3 is built from 20 residues. The CDR3 DNA follows: TGCAGTGCTAGAGATGGTCGGGACAGGGGGCCGGCGGGCGTATACAATGAGCAGTTCTTC. Amino acid sequence: CSARDGRDRGPAGVYNEQFF.

The sample holds a few counts of this clonotype. This chain connects TRBV12-3 or TRBV12-4 to TRBJ2-5; 7 nucleotides align to TRBD1. The V gene end was trimmed by 5 bases and the J gene end by 4 bases; junction bases not matched to a gene: 7. The length of the CDR3 is 14 residues. CDR3 region: CASSPRGLGETQYF. In DNA, the CDR3 is TGTGCCAGCAGTCCAAGGGGGCTTGGAGAGACCCAGTACTTC.

The chain carries TRBV5-6 and TRBJ1-2, with D maybe TRBD1 (5 bases). The CDR3 length is 14 residues. Trimming shortened V by 4 bases and J by 8 bases, and 18 bases separated the two germline ends. Looked up from germline, CDR1 is SGHDT and CDR2 is YYEEEE. In DNA, the CDR3 is TGTGCCAGCAGCCCCCCGTGGGGGGAGGGAGGCTACACCTTC. It is translated as CASSPPWGEGGYTF.

In its sample, this clonotype was seen a few times. V gene TRBV13 combines with J gene TRBJ2-3, with 7 bases identical to TRBD2. With 0 bases clipped from V and 8 bases from J, the junction kept 5 bases outside the gene matches. Germline-derived CDR1 and CDR2 are PRHDT and FYEKMQ (reference sequence). This CDR3 comprises 14 residues. The CDR3 spells CASSLGLAVTTQYF. The CDR3, as DNA: TGTGCCAGCAGCTTAGGCCTAGCGGTAACTACGCAGTATTTT. The full variable domain, with the rest looked up from reference TRBV13 and TRBJ2-3, is AAGVIQSPRHLIKEKRETATLKCYPIPRHDTVYWYQQGPGQDPQFLISFYEKMQSDKGSIPDRFSAQQFSDYHSELNMSSLELGDSALYFCASSLGLAVTTQYFGPGTRLTVL.

This clonotype occurred a few times. V gene TRBV7-3 combines with J gene TRBJ2-3; TRBD2 aligns across 12 bases. Germline lookup yields CDR1 SGHTA and CDR2 FQGTGA. The trim removed 5 bases at V and 6 bases at J, leaving 6 bases unmatched. This CDR3 comprises 15 residues. As DNA, the CDR3 is TGTGCCAGCAGCAGACTAGCGGGAGTTGAGGATACGCAGTATTTT. It translates to CASSRLAGVEDTQYF.

This clonotype was observed a handful of times. This chain connects TRBV9 to TRBJ2-5; 8 nucleotides align to TRBD2. After removal of 0 bases from V and 4 bases from J, the junction contained 8 bases not matched to a gene. The CDR3 has 16 residues. CDR1 is SGDLS, CDR2 YYNGEE, per germline. Here the CDR3 DNA reads TGTGCCAGCAGCGTAGCTACTAGCGGAAGGGGAGAGACCCAGTACTTC. Its protein product is CASSVATSGRGETQYF.

This clonotype has a handful of counts. The rearrangement links TRBV5-1 to TRBJ1-1, with D possibly TRBD1 on 5 matching bases. Trimming shortened V by 3 bases and J by 8 bases, and 11 bases separated the two germline ends. The CDR3 loop spans 12 amino acids. The germline V gene has CDR1 SGHRS and CDR2 YFSETQ. Here the CDR3 DNA reads TGCGCCAGCAGCTCCCGGGGGGACGAAGCTTTCTTT. Amino acids: CASSSRGDEAFF.

This clonotype was recorded once. At one end the junction does not follow the germline gene, possibly because of a read error. The V gene is TRBV4-1, the J gene TRBJ2-7; tentative D call: TRBD1 (8 bases). This CDR3 spans 17 amino acids. Germline CDR1 reads MGHRA; CDR2 reads YSYEKL. The CDR3, as DNA: TGCGCCAGCAGCCAAGACTGGCACAGGGGGGGATCCTACGTGCAGTACTTC. Protein: CASSQDWHRGGSYVQYF.

The chain has TRBV3-1 and TRBJ2-3, with 9 bases fitting TRBD1. V lost 0 bases to trimming and J lost 6 bases; unmatched junction nucleotides: 10. Germline CDR1 LGHDT, CDR2 YNNKEL (reference sequence). This CDR3 comprises 17 residues. As DNA, the CDR3 is TGTGCCAGCAGCCAAGATTGGGACAGGGAAAGGCGGGATACGCAGTATTTT. This codes for CASSQDWDRERRDTQYF.

V and J are TRBV6-1 and TRBJ1-5, with 8 nucleotides matching TRBD1. Trimming cost V 9 bases and J 1 base; bases outside gene matches: 11. Germline CDR1 reads MNHNS; CDR2 reads SASEGT. This CDR3 contains 16 residues. The CDR3: CASLGQGAYSNQPQHF. DNA of the CDR3: TGTGCCAGTCTCGGACAGGGAGCTTACAGCAATCAGCCCCAGCATTTT.

This clonotype came up a few times. The chain combines TRBV7-2 with TRBJ2-5; D not resolved. The J call is uncertain, as TRBJ2-4 better fits the DNA end. CDR1 and CDR2 (germline): SGHTA, FQGNSA. This CDR3 is 14 amino acids long. CDR3: CASSFLVAKNIQYF. CDR3 DNA: TGTGCCAGCAGCTTTTTAGTGGCCAAAAACATTCAGTACTTC.